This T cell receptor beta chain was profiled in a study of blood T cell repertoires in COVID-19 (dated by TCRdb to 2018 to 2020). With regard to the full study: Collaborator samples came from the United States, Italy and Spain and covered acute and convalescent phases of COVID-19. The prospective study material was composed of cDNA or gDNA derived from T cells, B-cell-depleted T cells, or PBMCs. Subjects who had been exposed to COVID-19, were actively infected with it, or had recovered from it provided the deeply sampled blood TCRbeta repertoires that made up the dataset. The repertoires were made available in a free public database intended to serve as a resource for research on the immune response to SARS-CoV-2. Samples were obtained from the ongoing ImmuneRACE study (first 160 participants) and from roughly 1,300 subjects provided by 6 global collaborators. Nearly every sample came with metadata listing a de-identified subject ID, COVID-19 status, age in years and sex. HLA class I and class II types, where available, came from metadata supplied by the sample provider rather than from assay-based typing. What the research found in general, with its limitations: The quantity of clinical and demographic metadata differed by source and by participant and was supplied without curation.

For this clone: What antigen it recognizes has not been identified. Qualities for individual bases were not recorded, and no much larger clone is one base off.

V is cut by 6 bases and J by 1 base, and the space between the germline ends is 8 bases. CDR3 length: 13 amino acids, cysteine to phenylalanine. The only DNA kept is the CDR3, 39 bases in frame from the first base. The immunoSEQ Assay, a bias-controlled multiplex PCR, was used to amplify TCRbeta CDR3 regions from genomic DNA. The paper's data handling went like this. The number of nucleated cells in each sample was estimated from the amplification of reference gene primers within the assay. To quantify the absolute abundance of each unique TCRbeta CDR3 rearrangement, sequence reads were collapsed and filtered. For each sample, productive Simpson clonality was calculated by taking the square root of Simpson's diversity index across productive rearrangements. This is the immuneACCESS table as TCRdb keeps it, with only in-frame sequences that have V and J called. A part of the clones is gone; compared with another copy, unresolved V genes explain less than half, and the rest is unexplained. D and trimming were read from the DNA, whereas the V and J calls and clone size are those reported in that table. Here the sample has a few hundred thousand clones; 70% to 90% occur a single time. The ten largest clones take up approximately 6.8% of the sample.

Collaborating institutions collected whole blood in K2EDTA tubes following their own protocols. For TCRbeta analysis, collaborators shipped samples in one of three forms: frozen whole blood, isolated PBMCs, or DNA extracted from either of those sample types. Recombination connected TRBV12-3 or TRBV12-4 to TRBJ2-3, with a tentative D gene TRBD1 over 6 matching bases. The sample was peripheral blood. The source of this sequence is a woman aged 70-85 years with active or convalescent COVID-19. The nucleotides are TGTGCCAGCAGCGGACAGCGCACAGATACGCAGTATTTT. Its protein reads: CASSGQRTDTQYF.